Below are 17 T cell receptor beta chains sequenced from a single sample in a study of T cells in Graves' hyperthyroidism and ophthalmopathy. Template material for amplifying TCR beta CDR3 regions consisted of RNA transcripts. HTBI primers drove first-round RT-PCR of the TCR CDR3. Via MiXCR, TCRdb re-called the multiplex PCR reads, giving one row per CDR3 protein. The sample holds 800,000 or so distinct CDR3 sequences, about two fifths seen once. Sequencing was carried out using blood. Receptors originate from a man aged 18 to 30 with Graves' hyperthyroidism.

This clonotype was seen a handful of times. The rearrangement uses TRBV7-2 and TRBJ1-3; D ambiguous. V shed 4 bases and J shed 0 bases, with 7 bases lying between them. The germline CDR1 and CDR2 sequences are SGHTA and FQGNSA. The CDR3 consists of 14 residues. CDR3 loop: CASSWDNSGNTIYF. DNA of the CDR3: TGTGCCAGCAGCTGGGATAACTCTGGAAACACCATATATTTT. Full variable domain (missing parts from reference TRBV7-2 and TRBJ1-3): GAGVSQSPSNKVTEKGKDVELRCDPISGHTALYWYRQSLGQGLEFLIYFQGNSAPDKSGLPSDRFSAERTGGSVSTLTIQRTQQEDSAVYLCASSWDNSGNTIYFGEGSWLTVV.

A remark on this clonotype: This clone may be a read error of a much larger clone one base away. This chain joins TRBV20-1 and TRBJ1-1, with D uncertain. This CDR3 contains 13 residues. Germline V gene sequence: CDR1 DFQATT, CDR2 SNEGSKA (reference sequence). Trimming cost V 7 bases and J 3 bases, with 15 bases left between them. DNA of the CDR3: TGCAGTGGAAAACTTGGGTTGCACACTGAAGCTTTCTTT. Encoded protein: CSGKLGLHTEAFF.

This clonotype was observed a few times. A much larger clonotype is one base distant, so this may be a read error. CDR3 sequence (DNA): TGCAGTGCTAGAACATCGCCGGAGACTGGAGCTTTCTTT. Its translation is CSARTSPETGAFF. V usage is TRBV20-1 and J usage is TRBJ1-1; no firm D call. CDR1 is DFQATT, CDR2 SNEGSKA, per germline (reference sequence). This CDR3 spans 13 amino acids.

The chain recombines TRBV2 with TRBJ1-2, with D perhaps TRBD1 (5 bases). The CDR3 loop spans 14 amino acids. Per the germline V gene, CDR1 is SNHLY and CDR2 is FYNNEI. Between the trimmed V and J ends, which lost 10 bases and 3 bases, there was a span of 18 bases. The CDR3 reads CATPVGTKDYGYTF. The CDR3 coding sequence is TGTGCCACACCCGTAGGGACTAAGGACTATGGCTACACCTTC.

This clonotype was seen ten or more times. Compared with germline, one end of the junction differs, possibly owing to a read error. The chain uses TRBV5-1 and TRBJ1-1; 7 bases align to TRBD1. CDR3 length: 14 residues. The germline gives CDR1 SGHRS, CDR2 YFSETQ. CDR3 in amino acids: CASSLGQVNTEAFF. Written as DNA, the CDR3 is TGTGCCAGCAGCTTAGGACAGGTGAACACTGAAGCTTTCTTT. The full variable domain, with the rest looked up from reference TRBV5-1 and TRBJ1-1, is KAGVTQTPRYLIKTRGQQVTLSCSPISGHRSVSWYQQTPGQGLQFLFEYFSETQRNKGNFPGRFSGRQFSNSRSEMNVSTLELGDSALYLCASSLGQVNTEAFFGQGTRLTVV.

The chain carries TRBV12-3 or TRBV12-4 and TRBJ1-1; D ambiguous. Deletions cut 3 bases from V and 0 bases from J, with 8 bases between. The CDR3 covers 14 residues. The CDR3 region is CASSFGIMNTEAFF. The CDR3 DNA sequence: TGTGCCAGCAGTTTTGGGATTATGAACACTGAAGCTTTCTTT.

In this sample, this clonotype turned up a few times. The chain carries TRBV7-9 and TRBJ1-1; D is perhaps TRBD1 (6 bases). The CDR3 runs to 14 residues. The V end lost 1 base, the J end lost 4 bases, and 10 bases lay between the germline ends. Germline assignment: CDR1 SEHNR and CDR2 FQNEAQ (reference sequence). DNA for the CDR3: TGTGCCAGCAGCTTAGTCTCAGGGGCCACTGAAGCTTTCTTT. This codes for CASSLVSGATEAFF.

This clonotype was recorded many times. The genes are TRBV6-1 and TRBJ1-6; D not certain. V lost 5 bases to trimming and J lost 10 bases, with 15 bases between them. Germline V gives CDR1 MNHNS, CDR2 SASEGT. CDR3 length equals 14 residues. Here the CDR3 DNA reads TGTGCCAGCAGTTATCCGAGGGTCGACTCACCCCTCCACTTT. This translates into CASSYPRVDSPLHF.

V gene TRBV7-9 combines with J gene TRBJ1-1; D remains unclear. CDR3 length: 15 residues. With 1 base removed from V and 0 bases from J, the gap between germline ends came to 9 bases. The germline CDR1 and CDR2 sequences are SEHNR and FQNEAQ (reference sequence). Written as DNA, the CDR3 is TGTGCCAGCAGCTTAGACAGACTCATGAACACTGAAGCTTTCTTT. Encoded protein: CASSLDRLMNTEAFF.

This clonotype was seen only a few times. Here the CDR3 reads CASSDWLDTQYF. The CDR3 DNA sequence: TGTGCCAGCAGTGATTGGTTGGATACGCAGTATTTT. The chain combines TRBV25-1 with TRBJ2-3; D is unclear. V gave up 3 bases and J gave up 6 bases, with 7 bases separating them. Germline V gives CDR1 MGHDK, CDR2 SYGVNS. This CDR3 is built from 12 residues.

In its sample, this clonotype was seen a few times. The rearrangement links TRBV12-3 or TRBV12-4 to TRBJ2-7, with D possibly matching TRBD2 (5 bases). CDR3 length: 13 amino acids. V dropped 2 bases and J dropped 3 bases, with 8 bases sitting between them. CDR3 nucleotides: TGTGCCAGCAGTTTAAACGGACTCTACGAGCAGTACTTC. This encodes CASSLNGLYEQYF.

This clonotype was seen many times. This sequence joins TRBV13 and TRBJ1-1, with D perhaps TRBD1 (5 bases). Trimming took 4 bases from V and 4 from J, leaving 10 bases between them. Looked up from germline, CDR1 is PRHDT and CDR2 is FYEKMQ (reference sequence). This CDR3 contains 13 residues. The DNA for the CDR3 is TGTGCCAGCAGCTCAAGAGGGACCACTGAAGCTTTCTTT. Amino acids: CASSSRGTTEAFF.

The table lists this clonotype with many counts. The chain combines TRBV29-1 with TRBJ1-2; 7 nucleotides agree with TRBD1. V shed 5 bases and J 4 bases; nucleotides not matched to a gene: 13. This CDR3 comprises 15 residues. CDR1 is SQVTM and CDR2 is ANQGSEA in the germline V gene. The CDR3 nucleotides are TGCAGCGTTACCTCCGGGACAGCGGAGGGCTATGGCTACACCTTC. As protein: CSVTSGTAEGYGYTF.

This clonotype was recorded at least ten times. The chain carries TRBV5-1 and TRBJ1-6; TRBD1 matches 8 bases. V shed 4 bases, J shed 7 bases, and the junction held 4 bases outside the gene matches. Germline V gene lookup returns CDR1 SGHRS and CDR2 YFSETQ. The CDR3 runs 14 residues. The CDR3 is CASSPGQENSPLHF. The CDR3 DNA is TGCGCCAGCAGCCCGGGACAGGAGAATTCACCCCTCCACTTT.

The chain joins TRBV29-1 to TRBJ1-4; 7 bases align to TRBD1. CDR3 length: 14 residues. Looked up from germline, CDR1 is SQVTM and CDR2 is ANQGSEA. V lost 6 bases, J lost 7 bases, and 11 bases stayed unmatched. The CDR3 region has the DNA TGCAGCGTATCCGATCGGGCAGGGGGTGAAAAACTGTTTTTT. Protein product: CSVSDRAGGEKLFF.

This clonotype was recorded many times. This chain uses TRBV25-1 with TRBJ1-4, with D possibly matching TRBD1 (5 bases). CDR3 length equals 15 residues. Germline-derived CDR1 and CDR2 are MGHDK and SYGVNS. V lost 4 bases and J 8 bases, leaving 17 bases between the germline ends. This CDR3 is CASSVSGTPVEKLFF. Here the CDR3 DNA reads TGTGCCAGCAGTGTTTCCGGGACCCCCGTGGAAAAACTGTTTTTT. The whole variable domain, remainder taken from reference TRBV25-1 and TRBJ1-4, is EADIYQTPRYLVIGTGKKITLECSQTMGHDKMYWYQQDPGMELHLIHYSYGVNSTEKGDLSSESTVSRIRTEHFPLTLESARPSHTSQYLCASSVSGTPVEKLFFGSGTQLSVL.

The chain employs TRBV29-1 and TRBJ1-2; perhaps TRBD1 as D (5 bases). The CDR3 runs 13 residues. V was trimmed by 6 bases and J by 6 bases, leaving 17 bases between them. The germline V gene has CDR1 SQVTM and CDR2 ANQGSEA. CDR3 loop: CSVAHRRGDGYTF. Written as DNA, the CDR3 is TGCAGCGTGGCGCATCGGAGGGGAGATGGCTACACCTTC.